Shown below are 25 T cell receptor beta chains from a single sample sequenced in a study of blood T cell repertoires in COVID-19. Repertoires were generated with immunoSEQ multiplex PCR, while TCRdb's copy carries only in-frame clones and drops some. The sample has approximately 440,000 clones, 70% to 90% seen once; the top ten hold 10% to 15%. The material sequenced was peripheral blood. The receptor source for this set is a woman between 50 and 59 years old with COVID-19, enrolled during active disease.

The chain joins TRBV11-2 to TRBJ2-1; 9 nucleotides match TRBD2. Germline CDR1 SGHAT, CDR2 FQNNGV. There are 17 residues in the CDR3. V gave up 0 bases and J gave up 2 bases; unmatched junction bases: 5. The CDR3 loop reads CASSLDQASGAYNEQFF. The DNA for the CDR3 is TGTGCCAGCAGCTTAGATCAAGCTAGCGGGGCCTACAATGAGCAGTTCTTC.

The genes are TRBV30 and TRBJ1-2, with a possible D match to TRBD1 (6 bases). Trimming removed 0 bases from V and 5 bases from J, with 19 bases in between. Germline V gene data show CDR1 as GTSNPN and CDR2 as SVGIG (reference sequence). The CDR3 contains 16 residues. CDR3 nucleotide sequence: TGTGCCTGGAGTGTAAATAAGGGCAGGGGATGGTATGGCTACACCTTC. Its translation: CAWSVNKGRGWYGYTF.

V usage is TRBV2 and J usage is TRBJ2-1; D might be TRBD1 (5 bases). V lost 7 bases and J 1 base, leaving 14 bases between the germline ends. Germline values: CDR1 SNHLY, CDR2 FYNNEI. The CDR3 totals 15 residues. The CDR3 reads CASNKGSGSYNEQFF. DNA for the CDR3: TGTGCCAGCAATAAGGGGTCAGGATCCTACAATGAGCAGTTCTTC.

This clone turned up a few times. V gene TRBV27 combines with J gene TRBJ1-5, with D unclear. V lost 6 bases, J lost 2 bases, and 11 bases lay in between. Germline V CDR1 and CDR2: MNHEY, SMNVEV (reference sequence). This CDR3 contains 14 residues. The CDR3 spells CASSPYQGNQPQHF. CDR3 in DNA: TGTGCCAGCAGCCCCTACCAGGGCAATCAGCCCCAGCATTTT.

The table lists this clone with a count of one. In DNA form, the CDR3 reads TGTGCCAGCTTGGGCCTGGGTTATGGCTACACCTTC. It yields the protein CASLGLGYGYTF. The chain combines TRBV11-2 with TRBJ1-2; no clear D. V dropped 8 bases and J dropped 5 bases, with 12 bases sitting between them. This CDR3 region has 12 residues. Germline-derived CDR1 and CDR2 are SGHAT and FQNNGV.

The rearrangement uses TRBV4-1 and TRBJ1-6; 7 positions match TRBD1. Germline CDR1 and CDR2: MGHRA and YSYEKL. This CDR3 is built from 14 residues. V gave up 1 base and J gave up 9 bases; unmatched junction bases: 3. CDR3 amino acids: CASSQVGTASPLHF. The CDR3 DNA follows: TGCGCCAGCAGCCAAGTCGGGACAGCTTCACCCCTCCACTTT.

V is TRBV5-6 and J is TRBJ2-7; D remains ambiguous. Trimming shortened V by 0 bases and J by 7 bases, and 11 bases separated the two germline ends. The CDR3 length is 13 residues. The germline gives CDR1 SGHDT, CDR2 YYEEEE. In DNA, the CDR3 is TGTGCCAGCAGCTTGGGTATTACGAGGGAGCAGTACTTC. Residues: CASSLGITREQYF.

V and J are TRBV30 and TRBJ1-4; D remains ambiguous. This CDR3 region has 15 residues. Germline loops: CDR1 GTSNPN, CDR2 SVGIG (reference sequence). Trimming removed 6 bases at V and 0 bases at J, with 14 bases between. CDR3 bases: TGTGCCTGTCTAACAGACATACCAACTAATGAAAAACTGTTTTTT. It codes for CACLTDIPTNEKLFF.

The rearrangement links TRBV18 to TRBJ2-5; a weak D match, TRBD1 (6 bases). This CDR3 contains 15 residues. Germline values: CDR1 KGHSH, CDR2 LQKENI. Trimming took 8 bases from V and 4 from J, leaving 20 bases between them. CDR3 bases: TGTGCCAGCCTCTACAAAAAGGGGGTAGTAGAGACCCAGTACTTC. This encodes CASLYKKGVVETQYF.

This chain connects TRBV5-1 to TRBJ1-1, with D possibly being TRBD1 (6 bases). CDR1 is SGHRS and CDR2 is YFSETQ in the germline V gene. This CDR3 is built from 16 residues. V was trimmed by 0 bases and J by 3 bases, leaving 15 bases between them. The CDR3 DNA sequence: TGCGCCAGCAGCTTGGTTGGGACAAGGTTCGACACTGAAGCTTTCTTT. Residues: CASSLVGTRFDTEAFF.

The CDR3 sequence is CASSHGQYTEAFF. The DNA of the CDR3 is TGCGCCAGCAGCCACGGACAGTACACTGAAGCTTTCTTT. This chain connects TRBV4-1 to TRBJ1-1; D possibly corresponds to TRBD1 (6 bases). Germline V gives CDR1 MGHRA, CDR2 YSYEKL. The V gene lost 3 bases and the J gene lost 3 bases, with 8 bases spanning the gap. The CDR3 covers 13 residues.

Written as DNA, the CDR3 is TGTGCCAGTAGTATAGAGTCAGGGTTCGCTTTCTTT. Translating it yields CASSIESGFAFF. This chain uses TRBV19 with TRBJ1-1, with D perhaps TRBD1 (5 bases). Germline V CDR1 and CDR2: LNHDA, SQIVND (reference sequence). Between the trimmed V and J ends, which lost 0 bases and 11 bases, there was a span of 10 bases. This CDR3 spans 12 amino acids.

This chain connects TRBV11-2 to TRBJ1-2; no clear D gene. This CDR3 is 12 amino acids long. CDR1 and CDR2 (germline): SGHAT, FQNNGV. The V end lost 2 bases, the J end lost 7 bases, and 8 bases lay between the germline ends. The CDR3 DNA reads TGTGCCAGCAGCTTAATGTTCAGTGGCTACACCTTC. This translates into CASSLMFSGYTF.

The chain employs TRBV24-1 and TRBJ2-3; 9 bases agree with TRBD2. The V gene's germline CDR1 is KGHDR and CDR2 SFDVKD. J gave up 3 bases and V 4 bases, and 10 bases lay outside the gene matches. The CDR3 runs 17 residues. The CDR3 sequence: CATSDYLTSGVTDTQYF. The CDR3 DNA reads TGTGCCACCAGTGACTACTTGACTAGCGGTGTTACAGATACGCAGTATTTT.

This clone occurred once. The chain is built from TRBV6-2 or TRBV6-3 and TRBJ2-7; no clear D gene. CDR1 is MNHEY, CDR2 SVGEGT, per germline. There are 14 residues in the CDR3. V gave up 2 bases and J gave up 0 bases, with 8 bases separating them. Here the CDR3 DNA reads TGTGCCAGCAGTTACGGGCACTCCTCCTACGAGCAGTACTTC. Encoded protein: CASSYGHSSYEQYF.

V and J are TRBV30 and TRBJ1-2; TRBD1 matches at 8 bases. The CDR3 sequence is 11 residues long. Unmatched junction bases numbered 3, after V lost 5 bases and J lost 7 bases. CDR1 and CDR2 from the germline V gene are GTSNPN and SVGIG (reference sequence). The CDR3 sequence is CAWGTGAGYTF. The DNA for the CDR3 is TGTGCCTGGGGGACAGGAGCTGGCTACACCTTC.

In the case of this clone: This sample also contains other DNA sequences that code for the same CDR3. The DNA of the CDR3 is TGTGCCAGCAGCCCCGGGACTAGCACAGATACGCAGTATTTT. Translation: CASSPGTSTDTQYF. The V call is TRBV7-8, the J call TRBJ2-3; tentative D call: TRBD2 (6 bases). This CDR3 spans 14 amino acids. Germline loops: CDR1 SGHVS, CDR2 FQNEAQ. Trimming left V 5 bases short and J 0 bases short, with 9 bases between.

The gene calls are TRBV6-5 and TRBJ2-7, with D possibly being TRBD2 (6 bases). The germline V gene encodes CDR1 MNHEY and CDR2 SVGAGI. The length of the CDR3 is 14 residues. V was clipped by 6 bases and J by 3 bases, with 15 bases between them. The CDR3 loop reads CASRTRDPLYEQYF. CDR3 sequence (DNA): TGTGCCAGCAGGACTAGGGATCCTCTCTACGAGCAGTACTTC.

This chain connects TRBV3-1 (or the pseudogene TRBV3-2) to TRBJ2-5; perhaps TRBD2 as D (6 bases). Trimming pared 4 bases from V and 2 bases from J, leaving 11 bases between. This CDR3 has 14 amino acids. Germline V CDR1 and CDR2: LGHDT, YNNKEL (reference sequence). Written as DNA, the CDR3 is TGTGCCAGCAGCCCGAGGGGACTTCAAGAGACCCAGTACTTC. Its translation: CASSPRGLQETQYF.

In this sample, this clone turned up many times. The chain employs TRBV7-9 and TRBJ2-1; TRBD2 is a possible D gene (6 bases). CDR3 length: 13 residues. The germline V gene encodes CDR1 SEHNR and CDR2 FQNEAQ (reference sequence). Trimming pared 0 bases from V and 12 bases from J, leaving 12 bases between. The CDR3, as DNA: TGTGCCAGCAGCTTAGCACTAGCCTTTGGGCAGTTCTTC. This gives the protein CASSLALAFGQFF.

The V gene is TRBV9, the J gene TRBJ2-7, with a weak D call TRBD1 (6 bases). Trimming took 0 bases from V and 3 from J, leaving 10 bases between them. The CDR3 consists of 14 residues. CDR1 and CDR2 (germline): SGDLS, YYNGEE. CDR3 amino acids: CASSVGPGDYEQYF. The CDR3 DNA follows: TGTGCCAGCAGCGTAGGCCCAGGGGACTACGAGCAGTACTTC.

The gene calls are TRBV11-2 and TRBJ1-4, with TRBD1 matching 8 bases. Germline V gives CDR1 SGHAT, CDR2 FQNNGV. This CDR3 spans 15 amino acids. V gave up 3 bases and J gave up 8 bases; unmatched junction bases: 8. For the CDR3, the DNA is TGTGCCAGCAGCTTTGGACAGGGCGTAGGGGAAAAACTGTTTTTT. This translates into CASSFGQGVGEKLFF.

The V gene is TRBV4-2, the J gene TRBJ2-7; 9 bases align to TRBD1. CDR1 and CDR2 (germline): LGHNA, YNFKEQ. The trim removed 0 bases at V and 3 bases at J, leaving 12 bases unmatched. The CDR3 consists of 18 residues. The CDR3 loop is CASSQDLLGQGGVYEQYF. CDR3 sequence (DNA): TGTGCCAGCAGCCAAGATCTCTTGGGACAGGGAGGAGTCTACGAGCAGTACTTC.

The rearrangement joins TRBV3-1 (or the pseudogene TRBV3-2) to TRBJ1-4; D is unclear. Looked up from germline, CDR1 is LGHDT and CDR2 is YNNKEL (reference sequence). The CDR3 length is 16 residues. V lost 0 bases to trimming and J lost 7 bases, with 15 bases between them. The CDR3 region has the DNA TGTGCCAGCAGCCAAGATGGAGGGATACTAGGTGAAAAACTGTTTTTT. This translates into CASSQDGGILGEKLFF.

V gene TRBV6-5 combines with J gene TRBJ2-4; D gene uncertain. The CDR3 contains 13 residues. Trimming took off 6 bases at V and 13 bases at J, with 19 bases between the two ends. Germline V lookup: CDR1 MNHEY, CDR2 SVGAGI. CDR3 sequence reads: CASRTLDQRKQYF. The CDR3 coding sequence is TGTGCCAGCAGAACTTTAGATCAGCGAAAACAGTACTTC.